What follows are 15 T cell receptor beta chains derived from one specimen sequenced in a study of T-cell reconstitution after alpha-beta-depleted transplantation in children. The authors prepared the TCRbeta library with unique molecular identifiers. From the PCR reads, TCRdb called clonotypes with MiXCR, one entry per CDR3 protein. The sample consists of hundreds of thousands of distinct CDR3 sequences, roughly 24% of them appearing once. This specimen was PBMCs, mostly from graft donor cells, taken 360 days after TCRalphabeta/CD19-depleted stem cell transplant. These receptors were collected from a boy less than two years old who had a stem cell transplant for acute myeloid leukemia, so the T cells may come from the graft donor.

In its sample, this clonotype was seen many times. The chain couples TRBV29-1 to TRBJ1-1, with 7 nucleotides matching TRBD1. This CDR3 has 12 residues. V trimming: 6 bases; J trimming: 1 base; junction bases outside the gene matches: 2. The V gene's germline CDR1 is SQVTM and CDR2 ANQGSEA. CDR3 region: CSVDRENTEAFF. The CDR3 DNA follows: TGCAGCGTAGACAGGGAGAACACTGAAGCTTTCTTT.

Many counts were recorded for this clonotype. The V call is TRBV29-1, the J call TRBJ2-1; TRBD1 aligns across 7 bases. Looked up from germline, CDR1 is SQVTM and CDR2 is ANQGSEA. J lost 9 bases, V lost 6 bases, and 8 bases had no gene match. This CDR3 is 12 amino acids long. In DNA form, the CDR3 reads TGCAGCGTCCCCGACAGGGCCTTTGAGCAGTTCTTC. It translates to CSVPDRAFEQFF.

This clonotype was observed a few times. This chain uses TRBV20-1 with TRBJ2-5; 8 nucleotides agree with TRBD1. Germline CDR1 DFQATT, CDR2 SNEGSKA (reference sequence). This CDR3 is built from 13 residues. The V segment lost 3 bases and the J segment 6 bases; nucleotides outside the gene matches: 6. CDR3 coding DNA: TGCAGTGCTAGCACAGGGGGTGGAAAGACCCAGTACTTC. It translates to CSASTGGGKTQYF.

This clonotype was seen only a few times. The chain couples TRBV20-1 to TRBJ2-3, with D unresolved. Trimming removed 5 bases from V and 2 bases from J, with 23 bases in between. Germline assignment: CDR1 DFQATT and CDR2 SNEGSKA (reference sequence). The CDR3 consists of 17 residues. This chain's CDR3 is CSAPVYGPHRVTDTQYF. The DNA for the CDR3 is TGCAGTGCTCCGGTATATGGACCCCACCGGGTCACAGATACGCAGTATTTT.

The chain combines TRBV7-8 with TRBJ2-6, with D maybe TRBD2 (5 bases). This CDR3 region has 18 residues. Germline values: CDR1 SGHVS, CDR2 FQNEAQ. Trimming stripped 3 bases from V and 1 base from J, with 16 bases between. CDR3 residues: CASSLLLVPPSGANVLTF. In nucleotides, the CDR3 is TGTGCCAGCAGCTTGCTACTAGTTCCCCCATCTGGGGCCAACGTCCTGACTTTC.

This clonotype has at least ten counts. The CDR3 here is CATSRDGPNYGYTF. The CDR3 DNA sequence: TGTGCCACCAGCAGAGACGGACCAAACTATGGCTACACCTTC. The J gene is TRBJ1-2, the V gene TRBV15, with D unclear. V was pared by 0 bases and J by 2 bases, with 7 bases between. Per the germline V gene, CDR1 is LNHNV and CDR2 is YYDKDF (reference sequence). This CDR3 comprises 14 residues. Full variable domain (missing parts from reference TRBV15 and TRBJ1-2): DAMVIQNPRYQVTQFGKPVTLSCSQTLNHNVMYWYQQKSSQAPKLLFHYYDKDFNNEADTPDNFQSRRPNTSFCFLDIRSPGLGDTAMYLCATSRDGPNYGYTFGSGTRLTVV.

The sample holds a few counts of this clonotype. CDR3 region: CSASGQVNTEAFF. The CDR3 DNA is TGCAGTGCCTCGGGACAGGTGAACACTGAAGCTTTCTTT. The J gene is TRBJ1-1, the V gene TRBV20-1; 8 bases map to TRBD1. Trimming cost V 6 bases and J 0 bases; bases outside gene matches: 3. This CDR3 region has 13 residues. Germline V lookup: CDR1 DFQATT, CDR2 SNEGSKA (reference sequence).

V and J are TRBV20-1 and TRBJ2-2, with 10 bases aligning to TRBD2. Germline trimming cut 6 bases from V and 5 bases from J; bases unmatched to any gene: 3. Germline CDR1 DFQATT, CDR2 SNEGSKA (reference sequence). CDR3 length: 13 residues. In nucleotides, the CDR3 is TGCAGTGCGGGACTAGCGAGTACCGGGGAGCTGTTTTTT. This translates into CSAGLASTGELFF.

Only one count was recorded for this clonotype. The chain recombines TRBV5-1 with TRBJ1-1; D is ambiguous. In germline, CDR1 is SGHRS, CDR2 YFSETQ. This CDR3 contains 14 residues. The V end was cut by 6 bases, the J end by 4 bases, with 16 bases between. This chain's CDR3 is CASKEGSTVTEAFF. DNA for the CDR3: TGCGCCAGCAAGGAGGGTTCTACGGTCACTGAAGCTTTCTTT.

This CDR3 reads CASSPRKGTMV. The CDR3 nucleotides read TGCGCCAGCAGCCCGAGGAAGGGGACTATGGTC. This chain links TRBV5-1 with TRBJ2-7; the match to TRBD2 covers 7 bases. This CDR3 contains 11 residues. Germline-derived CDR1 and CDR2 are SGHRS and YFSETQ.

This clonotype was seen at least ten times. J is TRBJ2-1 and V is TRBV7-9, with D perhaps matching TRBD1 (5 bases). The CDR3 spans 12 residues. Germline CDR1 SEHNR, CDR2 FQNEAQ (reference sequence). The V end was cut by 3 bases, the J end by 9 bases, with 9 bases between. This CDR3 reads CASSLARGEQFF. Written as DNA, the CDR3 is TGTGCCAGCAGCTTGGCTAGGGGTGAGCAGTTCTTC.

The sample holds a few counts of this clonotype. J is TRBJ1-5 and V is TRBV20-1, with a weak D call TRBD1 (6 bases). Germline V gives CDR1 DFQATT, CDR2 SNEGSKA (reference sequence). CDR3 length: 14 amino acids. Trimming removed 3 bases at V and 4 bases at J, with 13 bases between. CDR3 loop: CSARGTSLNQPQHF. CDR3 DNA sequence: TGCAGTGCTAGGGGGACAAGCCTAAATCAGCCCCAGCATTTT.

This clonotype was observed many times. This rearrangement joins TRBV7-2 to TRBJ2-5; possible D gene TRBD2, 5 bases. This CDR3 region has 11 residues. V shed 5 bases and J shed 7 bases, with 8 bases lying between them. Germline values: CDR1 SGHTA, CDR2 FQGNSA. The CDR3 region has the DNA TGTGCCAGCAGCGTCGGAGGGACCCAGTACTTC. Residues: CASSVGGTQYF.

In its sample, this clonotype was seen many times. The chain carries TRBV29-1 and TRBJ1-1; D is unclear. The CDR3 extends over 11 amino acids. Germline V lookup: CDR1 SQVTM, CDR2 ANQGSEA. V gave up 3 bases and J gave up 4 bases, with 6 bases separating them. CDR3 in DNA: TGCAGCGTTGATTCGTCCACTGAAGCTTTCTTT. Amino acids: CSVDSSTEAFF.

The chain combines TRBV7-9 with TRBJ1-3; D perhaps matches TRBD1 (5 bases). Per germline, CDR1 SEHNR and CDR2 FQNEAQ (reference sequence). The ends were cut back, 8 bases at V and 5 bases at J, with 13 bases in the middle. The CDR3 has 13 amino acids. The CDR3 sequence is CASLGGVRNTIYF. CDR3 DNA: TGTGCCAGCTTGGGGGGGGTCCGAAACACCATATATTTT.